The 9 T cell receptor beta chains given below trace back to one sample, sequenced in a study of T cells after yellow fever vaccination. TCRdb redid the calling of the 5' RACE reads with MiXCR, one entry per CDR3 protein. The sample lists 610,000 or so distinct CDR3 sequences, around an eighth occurring once. This specimen was PBMCs, taken on the day of the yellow fever booster vaccination. These TCRs come from a man aged 30 to 45 who received the YFV17D yellow fever vaccine.

The chain employs TRBV5-1 and TRBJ2-7, with D hard to call. The CDR3 extends over 13 amino acids. The V end lost 2 bases, the J end lost 4 bases, and 10 bases lay between the germline ends. CDR1 and CDR2 from the germline V gene are SGHRS and YFSETQ. The CDR3 sequence is CASSLVSQYEQYF. DNA for the CDR3: TGCGCCAGCAGCTTAGTAAGCCAGTACGAGCAGTACTTC. Based on the CDR3 plus reference TRBV5-1 and TRBJ2-7, the full variable domain is KAGVTQTPRYLIKTRGQQVTLSCSPISGHRSVSWYQQTPGQGLQFLFEYFSETQRNKGNFPGRFSGRQFSNSRSEMNVSTLELGDSALYLCASSLVSQYEQYFGPGTRLTVT.

This clonotype has a handful of counts. The chain combines TRBV10-1 with TRBJ1-6; D is perhaps TRBD1 (5 bases). This CDR3 region has 16 residues. Trimming took off 0 bases at V and 7 bases at J, with 13 bases between the two ends. The germline gives CDR1 WNHNN, CDR2 SYGVQD (reference sequence). CDR3 DNA: TGCGCCAGCAGTGAGTCCGGGGGACCGGAAAATTCACCCCTCCACTTT. Encoded protein: CASSESGGPENSPLHF.

This clonotype was counted between two and nine times. The chain recombines TRBV29-1 with TRBJ2-1; unclear D gene. The CDR3 extends over 11 amino acids. In germline, CDR1 is SQVTM, CDR2 ANQGSEA. With 5 bases removed from V and 3 bases from J, the gap between germline ends came to 5 bases. DNA of the CDR3: TGCAGCGTTCTAGGCTACAATGAGCAGTTCTTC. Its translation: CSVLGYNEQFF.

This clonotype was detected a few times. V gene TRBV5-1 combines with J gene TRBJ2-2; no firm D call. With 0 bases removed from V and 7 bases from J, the gap between germline ends came to 4 bases. The CDR3 is 12 amino acids. Germline V gene lookup returns CDR1 SGHRS and CDR2 YFSETQ. CDR3 in amino acids: CASSLDGGELFF. The CDR3 DNA reads as TGCGCCAGCAGCTTGGATGGCGGGGAGCTGTTTTTT.

This clonotype appeared many times. V is TRBV7-6 and J is TRBJ2-2; D ambiguous. Trimming pared 0 bases from V and 0 bases from J, leaving 8 bases between. This CDR3 region has 16 residues. Germline assignment: CDR1 SGHVS and CDR2 FNYEAQ. The CDR3 nucleotides are TGTGCCAGCAGCTTAGCGGTCCGGACGAACACCGGGGAGCTGTTTTTT. Protein product: CASSLAVRTNTGELFF.

This clonotype occurred a few times. The chain recombines TRBV7-8 with TRBJ2-3, with TRBD1 matching 7 bases. The germline V gene has CDR1 SGHVS and CDR2 FQNEAQ. Trimming at V came to 10 bases and at J to 6 bases, leaving 16 bases not matched to a gene. The CDR3 is 15 residues long. In DNA, the CDR3 is TGTGCCATTCGAGCCCGGCGGACAGGCGATGATACGCAGTATTTT. Encoded protein: CAIRARRTGDDTQYF.

The genes are TRBV5-1 and TRBJ1-2; 9 bases map to TRBD1. This CDR3 has 14 residues. CDR1 SGHRS and CDR2 YFSETQ come from the germline V gene. The J segment lost 6 bases and the V segment lost 4 bases, leaving 7 bases of the junction unmatched. CDR3 in DNA: TGCGCCAGCAGCGCAAATACAGGGGGCGATGGCTACACCTTC. Its protein is CASSANTGGDGYTF.

In this sample, this clonotype turned up a few times. The rearrangement links TRBV7-3 to TRBJ2-1; D remains ambiguous. Trimming stripped 5 bases from V and 6 bases from J, with 17 bases between. This CDR3 has 15 residues. The V gene's germline CDR1 is SGHTA and CDR2 FQGTGA. The CDR3 DNA follows: TGTGCCAGCAGCCCATTGGGCCAGCGAGGCAATGAGCAGTTCTTC. Its translation is CASSPLGQRGNEQFF.

In this sample, this clonotype turned up a few times. This chain connects TRBV20-1 to TRBJ1-1; unclear D gene. Germline loops: CDR1 DFQATT, CDR2 SNEGSKA (reference sequence). This CDR3 comprises 14 residues. Trimming left V 4 bases short and J 0 bases short, with 12 bases between. The CDR3 nucleotides are TGCAGTGCTACCCGGGGAGGAATGAACACTGAAGCTTTCTTT. This codes for CSATRGGMNTEAFF.